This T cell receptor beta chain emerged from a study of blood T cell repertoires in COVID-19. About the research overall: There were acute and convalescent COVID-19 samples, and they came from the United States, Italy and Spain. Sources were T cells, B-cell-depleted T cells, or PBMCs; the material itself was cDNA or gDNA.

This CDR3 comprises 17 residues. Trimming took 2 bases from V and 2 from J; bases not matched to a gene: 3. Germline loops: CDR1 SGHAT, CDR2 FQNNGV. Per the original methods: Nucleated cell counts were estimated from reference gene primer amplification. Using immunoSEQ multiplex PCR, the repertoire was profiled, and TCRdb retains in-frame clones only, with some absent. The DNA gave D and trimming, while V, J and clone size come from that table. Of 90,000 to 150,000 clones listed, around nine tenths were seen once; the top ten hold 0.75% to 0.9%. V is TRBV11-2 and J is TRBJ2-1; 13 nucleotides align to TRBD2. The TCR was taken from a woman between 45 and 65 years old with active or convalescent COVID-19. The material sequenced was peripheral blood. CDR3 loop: CASSLRTSGSTYNEQFF. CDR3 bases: TGTGCCAGCAGCTTAAGGACTAGCGGGAGTACCTACAATGAGCAGTTCTTC.